Detailed here is one TCR beta chain. Its matching antigen is unknown. The data belong to a study of cytomegalovirus exposure and HLA in healthy donors. General observations from the study: For cytomegalovirus status, the classifier reportedly gave diagnoses with high specificity and sensitivity. Prior analysis indicated that the majority of TCR beta V segments exhibited productivity approximately 90% or approximately 30% of the time.

Germline CDR1 is SGHDN and CDR2 is FVKESK. V was cut by 1 base and J by 1 base, with 11 bases left in between. This CDR3 spans 16 amino acids. 60 Vbeta and 13 Jbeta primers were used in PCR. Using immunoSEQ multiplex PCR, the repertoire was profiled, and TCRdb retains in-frame clones only, with some absent. The sample has roughly 180,000 clones, around 80% seen once. The specimen sequenced was PBMCs. This sequence was found in a man aged 18-30 years in good health and CMV-seronegative. V and J are TRBV14 and TRBJ1-3; no reliable D call. This CDR3 reads CASSQAHGGSGNTIYF. The CDR3 DNA is TGTGCCAGCAGCCAAGCCCACGGAGGGTCTGGAAACACCATATATTTT.